This T cell receptor (beta chain) originates from a study of blood T cell repertoires in COVID-19. The data were produced by immunoSEQ multiplex PCR, yet TCRdb's version contains in-frame clones alone and is incomplete. In the table there are about 140,000 clones, about four fifths of which are singletons. The ends were cut back, 5 bases at V and 1 base at J, with 8 bases in the middle. This CDR3 is built from 13 residues. Germline V gene lookup returns CDR1 SGHTA and CDR2 FQGTGA. Material: PBMCs or T cells enriched from blood (not recorded which). This TCR was sampled from a woman aged 45-59 years with acute COVID-19. The chain uses TRBV7-3 and TRBJ1-1; weak D call: TRBD1 (5 bases). CDR3 in amino acids: CASSPRENTEAFF. CDR3 in DNA: TGTGCCAGCAGCCCCAGGGAGAACACTGAAGCTTTCTTT. The variable domain in full, completed from reference TRBV7-3 and TRBJ1-1, reads GAGVSQTPSNKVTEKGKYVELRCDPISGHTALYWYRQSLGQGPEFLIYFQGTGAADDSGLPNDRFFAVRPEGSVSTLKIQRTERGDSAVYLCASSPRENTEAFFGQGTRLTVV.